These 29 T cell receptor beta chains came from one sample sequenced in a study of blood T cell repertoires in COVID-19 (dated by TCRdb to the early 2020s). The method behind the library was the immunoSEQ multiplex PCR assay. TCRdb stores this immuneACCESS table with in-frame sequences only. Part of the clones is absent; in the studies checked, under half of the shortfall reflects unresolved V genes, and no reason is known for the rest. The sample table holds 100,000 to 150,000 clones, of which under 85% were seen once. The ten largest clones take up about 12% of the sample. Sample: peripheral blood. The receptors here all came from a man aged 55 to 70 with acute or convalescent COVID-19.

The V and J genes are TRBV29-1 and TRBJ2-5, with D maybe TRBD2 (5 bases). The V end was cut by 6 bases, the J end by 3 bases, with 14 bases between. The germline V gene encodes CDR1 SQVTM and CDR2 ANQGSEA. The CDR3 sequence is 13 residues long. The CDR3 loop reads CSVEPTRKETQYF. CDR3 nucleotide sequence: TGCAGCGTCGAACCTACTAGGAAAGAGACCCAGTACTTC. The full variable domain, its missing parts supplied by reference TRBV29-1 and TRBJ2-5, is SAVISQKPSRDICQRGTSLTIQCQVDSQVTMMFWYRQQPGQSLTLIATANQGSEATYESGFVIDKFPISRPNLTFSTLTVSNMSPEDSSIYLCSVEPTRKETQYFGPGTRLLVL.

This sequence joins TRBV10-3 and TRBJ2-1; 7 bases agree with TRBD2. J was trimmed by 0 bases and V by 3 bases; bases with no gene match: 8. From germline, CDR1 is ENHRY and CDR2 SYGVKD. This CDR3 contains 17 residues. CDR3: CAISDSGGSGSYNEQFF. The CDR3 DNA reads TGTGCCATCAGTGATTCGGGCGGGAGTGGCTCCTACAATGAGCAGTTCTTC.

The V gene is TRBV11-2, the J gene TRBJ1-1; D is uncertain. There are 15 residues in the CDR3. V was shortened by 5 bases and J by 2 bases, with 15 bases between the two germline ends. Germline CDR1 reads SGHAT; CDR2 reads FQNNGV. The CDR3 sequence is CASSATGKANTEAFF. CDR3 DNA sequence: TGTGCCAGCAGCGCCACGGGGAAGGCAAACACTGAAGCTTTCTTT.

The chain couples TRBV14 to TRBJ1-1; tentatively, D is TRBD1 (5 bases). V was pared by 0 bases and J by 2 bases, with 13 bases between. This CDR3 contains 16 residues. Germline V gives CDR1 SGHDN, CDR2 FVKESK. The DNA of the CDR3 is TGTGCCAGCAGCCAAGACTGGGGGGTGATTAACACTGAAGCTTTCTTT. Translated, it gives CASSQDWGVINTEAFF.

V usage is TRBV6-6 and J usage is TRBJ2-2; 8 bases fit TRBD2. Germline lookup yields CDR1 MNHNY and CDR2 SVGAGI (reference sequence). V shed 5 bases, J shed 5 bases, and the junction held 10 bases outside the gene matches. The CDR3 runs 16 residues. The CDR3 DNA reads TGTGCCAGCAGTCGACTAGCGCCTAGTGATACCGGGGAGCTGTTTTTT. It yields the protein CASSRLAPSDTGELFF.

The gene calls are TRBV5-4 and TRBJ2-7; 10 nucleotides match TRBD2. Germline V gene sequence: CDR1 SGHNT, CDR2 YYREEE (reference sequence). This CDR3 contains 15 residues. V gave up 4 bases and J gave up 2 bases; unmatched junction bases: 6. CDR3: CASSRTLAGAYEQYF. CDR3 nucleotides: TGTGCCAGCAGCCGCACCCTAGCGGGGGCCTACGAGCAGTACTTC.

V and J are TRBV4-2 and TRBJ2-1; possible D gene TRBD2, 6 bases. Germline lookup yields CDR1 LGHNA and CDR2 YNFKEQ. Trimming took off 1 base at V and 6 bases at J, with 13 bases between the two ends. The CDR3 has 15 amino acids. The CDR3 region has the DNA TGTGCCAGCAGCCAAGGATGGGGGAGGTTCAATGAGCAGTTCTTC. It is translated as CASSQGWGRFNEQFF.

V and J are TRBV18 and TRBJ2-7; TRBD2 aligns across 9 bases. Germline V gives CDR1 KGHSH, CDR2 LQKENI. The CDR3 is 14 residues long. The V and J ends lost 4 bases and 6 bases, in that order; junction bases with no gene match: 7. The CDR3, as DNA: TGTGCCAGCTCACTCCAGCGGGAGGTCACCGAGCAGTACTTC. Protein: CASSLQREVTEQYF.

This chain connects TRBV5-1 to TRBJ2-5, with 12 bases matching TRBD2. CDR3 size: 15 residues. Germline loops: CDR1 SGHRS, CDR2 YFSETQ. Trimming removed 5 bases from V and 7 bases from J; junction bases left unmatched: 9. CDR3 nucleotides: TGCGCCAGCAGGACTAGCGGGGGTTCGTGGGCGACCCAGTACTTC. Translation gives CASRTSGGSWATQYF.

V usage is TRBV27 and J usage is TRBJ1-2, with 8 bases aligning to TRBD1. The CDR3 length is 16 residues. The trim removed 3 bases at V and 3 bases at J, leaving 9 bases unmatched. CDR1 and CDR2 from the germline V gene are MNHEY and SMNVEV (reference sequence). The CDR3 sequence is CASSLIQGAFYYGYTF. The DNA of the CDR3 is TGTGCCAGCAGTTTGATCCAGGGGGCCTTTTACTATGGCTACACCTTC.

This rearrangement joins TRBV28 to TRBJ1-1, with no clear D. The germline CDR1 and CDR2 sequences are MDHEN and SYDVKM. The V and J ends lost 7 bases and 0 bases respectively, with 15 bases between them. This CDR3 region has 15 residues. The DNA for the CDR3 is TGTGCCAGCAACCAAGCGGGGTGGGTGAACACTGAAGCTTTCTTT. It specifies CASNQAGWVNTEAFF.

Here the CDR3 reads CASSESPRGDGYTF. The DNA for the CDR3 is TGCGCCAGCAGTGAGTCCCCCAGGGGAGATGGCTACACCTTC. This chain links TRBV10-2 with TRBJ1-2, with D possibly matching TRBD1 (6 bases). The CDR3 has 14 residues. Trimming took 0 bases from V and 6 from J, leaving 11 bases between them. Germline V gene data show CDR1 as WSHSY and CDR2 as SAAADI.

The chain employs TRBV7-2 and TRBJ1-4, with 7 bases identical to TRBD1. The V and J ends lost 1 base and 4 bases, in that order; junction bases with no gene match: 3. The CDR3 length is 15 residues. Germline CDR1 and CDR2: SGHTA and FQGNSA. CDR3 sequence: CASSLEQGRNEKLFF. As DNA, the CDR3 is TGTGCCAGCAGCTTAGAACAGGGGCGTAATGAAAAACTGTTTTTT.

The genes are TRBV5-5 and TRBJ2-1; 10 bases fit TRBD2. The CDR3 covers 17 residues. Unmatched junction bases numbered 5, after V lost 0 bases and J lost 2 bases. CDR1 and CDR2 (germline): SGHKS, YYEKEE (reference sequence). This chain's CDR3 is CASSLVEAGGPYNEQFF. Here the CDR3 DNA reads TGTGCCAGCAGCTTGGTTGAAGCGGGGGGGCCCTACAATGAGCAGTTCTTC.

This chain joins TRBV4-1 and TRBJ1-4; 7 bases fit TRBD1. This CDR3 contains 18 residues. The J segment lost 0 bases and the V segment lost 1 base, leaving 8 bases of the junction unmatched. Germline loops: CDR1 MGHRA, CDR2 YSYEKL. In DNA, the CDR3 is TGCGCCAGCAGCCAAGCCTCTGGTAGGGGGCCAACTAATGAAAAACTGTTTTTT. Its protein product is CASSQASGRGPTNEKLFF.

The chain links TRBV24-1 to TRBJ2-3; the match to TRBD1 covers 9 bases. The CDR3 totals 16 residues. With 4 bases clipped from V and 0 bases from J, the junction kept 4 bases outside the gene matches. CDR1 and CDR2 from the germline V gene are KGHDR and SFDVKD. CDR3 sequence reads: CATSDPGQGSTDTQYF. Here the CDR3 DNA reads TGTGCCACCAGTGACCCGGGACAGGGTAGCACAGATACGCAGTATTTT.

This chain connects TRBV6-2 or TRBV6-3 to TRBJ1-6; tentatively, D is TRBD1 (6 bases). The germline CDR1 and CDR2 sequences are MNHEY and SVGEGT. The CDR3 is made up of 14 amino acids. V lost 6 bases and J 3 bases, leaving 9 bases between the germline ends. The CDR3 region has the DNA TGTGCCAGCAGCCAGGGGTACTATAATTCACCCCTCCACTTT. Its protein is CASSQGYYNSPLHF.

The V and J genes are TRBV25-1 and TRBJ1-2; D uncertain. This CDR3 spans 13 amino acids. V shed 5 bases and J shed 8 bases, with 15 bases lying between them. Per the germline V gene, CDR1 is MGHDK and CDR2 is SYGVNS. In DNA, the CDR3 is TGTGCCAGCAGTAACCCCGGTAGAAACGGCTACACCTTC. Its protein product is CASSNPGRNGYTF.

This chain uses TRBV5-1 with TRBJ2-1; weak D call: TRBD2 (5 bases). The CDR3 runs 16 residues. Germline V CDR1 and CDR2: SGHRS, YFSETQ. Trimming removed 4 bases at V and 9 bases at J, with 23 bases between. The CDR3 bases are TGCGCCAGCAGCCTGGACTCCCCTGAGCCCGCAACTGAGCAGTTCTTC. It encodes CASSLDSPEPATEQFF.

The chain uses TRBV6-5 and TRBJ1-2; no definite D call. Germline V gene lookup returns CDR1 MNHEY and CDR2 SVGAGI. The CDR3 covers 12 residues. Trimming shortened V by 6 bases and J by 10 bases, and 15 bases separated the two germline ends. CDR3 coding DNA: TGTGCCAGCAGCGCCATACGGGGTCACTACACCTTC. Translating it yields CASSAIRGHYTF.

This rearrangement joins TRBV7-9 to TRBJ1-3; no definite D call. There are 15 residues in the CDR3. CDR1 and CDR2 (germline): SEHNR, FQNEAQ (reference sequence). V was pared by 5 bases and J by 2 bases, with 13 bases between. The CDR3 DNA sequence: TGTGCCAGCAGCCCGAGGGCTTGGGCTGGAAACACCATATATTTT. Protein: CASSPRAWAGNTIYF.

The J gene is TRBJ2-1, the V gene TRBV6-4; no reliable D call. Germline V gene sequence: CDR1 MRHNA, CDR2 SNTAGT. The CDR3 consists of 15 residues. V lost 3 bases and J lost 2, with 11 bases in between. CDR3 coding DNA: TGTGCCAGCAGTGAGATGTCTGGGCCCTACAATGAGCAGTTCTTC. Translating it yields CASSEMSGPYNEQFF.

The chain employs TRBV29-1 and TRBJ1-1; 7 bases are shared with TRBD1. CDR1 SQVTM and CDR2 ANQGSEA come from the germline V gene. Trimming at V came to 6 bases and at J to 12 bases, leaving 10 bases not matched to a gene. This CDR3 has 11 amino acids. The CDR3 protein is CSVRRGDLTFF. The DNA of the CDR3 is TGCAGCGTCCGCAGGGGGGACCTAACTTTCTTT.

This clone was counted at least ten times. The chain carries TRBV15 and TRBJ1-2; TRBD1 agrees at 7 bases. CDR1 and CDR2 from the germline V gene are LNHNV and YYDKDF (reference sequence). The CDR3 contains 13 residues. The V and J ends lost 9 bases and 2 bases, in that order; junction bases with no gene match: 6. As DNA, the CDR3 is TGTGCCACAAAAACAGGGGACAACTATGGCTACACCTTC. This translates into CATKTGDNYGYTF. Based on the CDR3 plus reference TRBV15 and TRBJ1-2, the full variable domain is DAMVIQNPRYQVTQFGKPVTLSCSQTLNHNVMYWYQQKSSQAPKLLFHYYDKDFNNEADTPDNFQSRRPNTSFCFLDIRSPGLGDTAMYLCATKTGDNYGYTFGSGTRLTVV.

The CDR3, as DNA: TGTGCCACCAGCAGAGAGGCGACAAGGCCGAATCAGCCCCAGCATTTT. It codes for CATSREATRPNQPQHF. The rearrangement joins TRBV15 to TRBJ1-5; D gene unclear. V gave up 0 bases and J gave up 4 bases, with 13 bases separating them. Looked up from germline, CDR1 is LNHNV and CDR2 is YYDKDF (reference sequence). This CDR3 has 16 residues.

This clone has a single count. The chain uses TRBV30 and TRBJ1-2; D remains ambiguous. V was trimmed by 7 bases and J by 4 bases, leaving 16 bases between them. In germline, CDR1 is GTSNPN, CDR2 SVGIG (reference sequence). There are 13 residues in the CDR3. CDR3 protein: CAFHTPEGYGYTF. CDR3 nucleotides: TGTGCCTTCCACACGCCGGAGGGCTATGGCTACACCTTC.

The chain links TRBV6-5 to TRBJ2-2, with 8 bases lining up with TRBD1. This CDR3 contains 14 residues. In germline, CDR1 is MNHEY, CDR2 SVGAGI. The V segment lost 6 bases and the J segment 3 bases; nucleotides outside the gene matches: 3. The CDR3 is CASRGQGYTGELFF. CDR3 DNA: TGTGCCAGCAGAGGACAGGGCTACACCGGGGAGCTGTTTTTT.

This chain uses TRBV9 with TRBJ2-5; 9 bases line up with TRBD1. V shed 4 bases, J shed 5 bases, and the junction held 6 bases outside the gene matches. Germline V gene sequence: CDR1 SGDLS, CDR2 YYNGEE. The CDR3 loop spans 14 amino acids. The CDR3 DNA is TGTGCCAGCAGCCGACAGGGGGTAGTTGAGACCCAGTACTTC. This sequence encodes CASSRQGVVETQYF.

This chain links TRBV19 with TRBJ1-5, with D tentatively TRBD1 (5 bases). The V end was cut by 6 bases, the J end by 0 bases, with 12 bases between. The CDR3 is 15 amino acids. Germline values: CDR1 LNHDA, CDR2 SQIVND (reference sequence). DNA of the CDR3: TGTGCCAGTAGCCAGACAGAATATAGCAATCAGCCCCAGCATTTT. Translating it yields CASSQTEYSNQPQHF.